This TCR beta chain was recovered during a study of shared clonotypes between healthy human individuals. The assay was carried out at the deep level. Replicate PCRs run on sorted subsets employed 200 ng DNA, approximately 30,000 T cell genomes. The protocol was immunoSEQ multiplex PCR, while the TCRdb copy is restricted to in-frame clones and leaves out a portion. The data hold 2 million to 3 million clones, with around nine tenths observed a single time. This clone was seen repeatedly, ten times or more. Germline V lookup: CDR1 MNHEY, CDR2 SMNVEV (reference sequence). V shed 4 bases and J 3 bases; nucleotides not matched to a gene: 7. The CDR3 loop spans 15 amino acids.

This TCR was sampled from a man between 18 and 35 years old in good health. The rearrangement joins TRBV27 to TRBJ2-7, with TRBD1 matching over 9 bases. The sample was naive CD4+ T cells sorted from blood. Subset indicated: CD45RA+ positively selected. The CDR3 bases are TGTGCCAGCAGTTATATCAGGGGACAGGGCTACGAGCAGTACTTC. This codes for CASSYIRGQGYEQYF.